These T cell receptor beta chains were read from a single sample in a study of blood T cells in healthy people across ages. TCRdb redid the calling of the 5' RACE reads with MiXCR, one entry per CDR3 protein. Of about 1.5 million distinct CDR3 sequences in the sample, approximately 42% were seen once. The material sequenced was blood. The receptors here all came from a woman younger than 30 in good health. Both conserved end residues are part of each CDR3. D genes are given only for firm matches. Only some rows state a clone size, as once, few, many or a class for expanded clones.

abundance: .
d_gene: .
v_gene: TRBV7-9
j_gene: TRBJ2-7
CDR3aa: CASVGRSYNEQYF
CDR3nt: TGTGCCAGCGTGGGGCGGTCATACAATGAGCAGTACTTC

abundance: .
d_gene: .
v_gene: TRBV20-1
j_gene: TRBJ1-1
CDR3aa: CSARDIGELNEAFF
CDR3nt: TGCAGTGCTAGAGATATTGGGGAATTAAATGAAGCTTTCTTT

abundance: .
d_gene: .
v_gene: TRBV7-9
j_gene: TRBJ1-4
CDR3aa: CASSRGTSTNEKLFF
CDR3nt: TGTGCCAGCAGTAGGGGAACCTCAACTAATGAAAAACTGTTTTTT

abundance: .
d_gene: .
v_gene: TRBV27
j_gene: TRBJ2-3
CDR3aa: CASSPFGANSVDTQYF
CDR3nt: TGTGCCAGCAGCCCCTTTGGGGCAAACTCCGTGGATACGCAGTATTTT

abundance: .
d_gene: TRBD2
v_gene: TRBV18
j_gene: TRBJ2-3
CDR3aa: CASSPLRTSASTDTQYF
CDR3nt: TGTGCCAGCTCACCCCTCCGGACTAGCGCTAGCACAGATACGCAGTATTTT

abundance: few
d_gene: TRBD2
v_gene: TRBV7-8
j_gene: TRBJ2-1
CDR3aa: CASRAGEYNEQFF
CDR3nt: TGTGCCAGCCGAGCGGGGGAGTACAATGAGCAGTTCTTC

abundance: once
d_gene: TRBD1
v_gene: TRBV2
j_gene: TRBJ1-4
CDR3aa: CASSTGTGGEANEKLFF
CDR3nt: TGTGCCAGCAGCACCGGGACAGGGGGCGAAGCTAATGAAAAACTGTTTTTT

abundance: few
d_gene: .
v_gene: TRBV28
j_gene: TRBJ1-2
CDR3aa: CASKQASNYGYTF
CDR3nt: TGTGCCAGCAAGCAGGCTTCTAACTATGGCTACACCTTC

abundance: few
d_gene: .
v_gene: TRBV10-3
j_gene: TRBJ2-2
CDR3aa: CAISESSGVTGELFF
CDR3nt: TGTGCCATCAGTGAGTCATCAGGGGTCACCGGGGAGCTGTTTTTT

abundance: .
d_gene: .
v_gene: TRBV11-1
j_gene: TRBJ1-1
CDR3aa: CASSPTGSGAFF
CDR3nt: TGTGCCAGCAGCCCTACAGGGTCGGGAGCTTTCTTT

abundance: .
d_gene: .
v_gene: TRBV4-1
j_gene: TRBJ2-6
CDR3aa: CASSPVTGANVLTF
CDR3nt: TGCGCCAGCAGCCCTGTAACTGGGGCCAACGTCCTGACTTTC

abundance: .
d_gene: TRBD1
v_gene: TRBV5-1
j_gene: TRBJ1-6
CDR3aa: CASSLKPGQGNNSPLHF
CDR3nt: TGCGCCAGCAGCTTGAAACCGGGACAGGGGAATAATTCACCCCTCCACTTT

abundance: many
d_gene: .
v_gene: TRBV7-9
j_gene: TRBJ2-3
CDR3aa: CASSLGNTQYF
CDR3nt: TGTGCCAGCAGCTTGGGAAATACGCAGTATTTT

abundance: many
d_gene: .
v_gene: TRBV6-5
j_gene: TRBJ1-4
CDR3aa: CASSYAEGSEKLFF
CDR3nt: TGTGCCAGCAGTTACGCGGAAGGGAGTGAAAAACTGTTTTTT

abundance: few
d_gene: TRBD2
v_gene: TRBV4-2
j_gene: TRBJ2-5
CDR3aa: CASSPRGVFQETQYF
CDR3nt: TGTGCCAGCAGCCCCCGGGGGGTCTTCCAAGAGACCCAGTACTTC

abundance: many
d_gene: .
v_gene: TRBV29-1
j_gene: TRBJ2-5
CDR3aa: CSVESQGEETQYF
CDR3nt: TGCAGCGTTGAATCACAGGGTGAAGAGACCCAGTACTTC

abundance: .
d_gene: .
v_gene: TRBV20-1
j_gene: TRBJ2-7
CDR3aa: CSARDRESYEQYF
CDR3nt: TGCAGTGCTAGAGATCGGGAGTCCTACGAGCAGTACTTC

abundance: .
d_gene: TRBD1
v_gene: TRBV20-1
j_gene: TRBJ2-1
CDR3aa: CSQTGESFNEQFF
CDR3nt: TGCAGTCAGACAGGGGAATCCTTCAATGAGCAGTTCTTC

abundance: .
d_gene: .
v_gene: TRBV6-4
j_gene: TRBJ1-2
CDR3aa: CASSDSRYGYTF
CDR3nt: TGTGCCAGCAGTGACTCAAGATATGGCTACACCTTC

abundance: .
d_gene: .
v_gene: TRBV7-9
j_gene: TRBJ2-3
CDR3aa: CASSKTGLVTDTQYF
CDR3nt: TGTGCCAGCAGCAAAACAGGGTTAGTGACAGATACGCAGTATTTT

abundance: few
d_gene: .
v_gene: TRBV10-3
j_gene: TRBJ1-2
CDR3aa: CAISEGNLPYGYTF
CDR3nt: TGTGCCATCAGTGAGGGGAACCTCCCCTATGGCTACACCTTC

abundance: .
d_gene: TRBD2
v_gene: TRBV14
j_gene: TRBJ2-3
CDR3aa: CASSPWTSGLGSTDTQYF
CDR3nt: TGTGCCAGCAGCCCTTGGACTAGCGGATTGGGTAGCACAGATACGCAGTATTTT

abundance: .
d_gene: .
v_gene: TRBV5-5
j_gene: TRBJ2-1
CDR3aa: CASSSLPGVGNEQFF
CDR3nt: TGTGCCAGCAGCTCGTTGCCGGGAGTTGGCAATGAGCAGTTCTTC

abundance: few
d_gene: TRBD1
v_gene: TRBV10-3
j_gene: TRBJ1-5
CDR3aa: CAISESTGNQPQHF
CDR3nt: TGTGCCATCAGTGAGTCGACAGGGAATCAGCCCCAGCATTTT

abundance: .
d_gene: .
v_gene: TRBV6-6
j_gene: TRBJ1-2
CDR3aa: CASSPEGRNYGYTF
CDR3nt: TGTGCCAGCAGTCCCGAAGGGCGAAACTATGGCTACACCTTC

abundance: .
d_gene: TRBD2
v_gene: TRBV15
j_gene: TRBJ2-7
CDR3aa: CATSGSGTSGYEQYF
CDR3nt: TGTGCCACCAGCGGCTCCGGGACTAGCGGCTACGAGCAGTACTTC

abundance: .
d_gene: .
v_gene: TRBV27
j_gene: TRBJ1-4
CDR3aa: CASSPGRGEGKLFF
CDR3nt: TGTGCCAGCAGTCCGGGACGGGGGGAAGGAAAACTGTTTTTT

abundance: .
d_gene: .
v_gene: TRBV7-2
j_gene: TRBJ2-1
CDR3aa: CASSFWDLGNEQFF
CDR3nt: TGTGCCAGCAGCTTCTGGGACTTGGGAAATGAGCAGTTCTTC

abundance: many
d_gene: .
v_gene: TRBV12-3/TRBV12-4
j_gene: TRBJ1-2
CDR3aa: CASSFGDYGYTF
CDR3nt: TGTGCCAGCAGTTTCGGGGACTATGGCTACACCTTC

abundance: .
d_gene: .
v_gene: TRBV10-3
j_gene: TRBJ2-1
CDR3aa: CAISESRAEQFF
CDR3nt: TGTGCCATCAGTGAGTCACGGGCTGAGCAGTTCTTC

abundance: few
d_gene: .
v_gene: TRBV25-1
j_gene: TRBJ1-2
CDR3aa: CATKESNYGYTF
CDR3nt: TGTGCCACCAAAGAATCTAACTATGGCTACACCTTC

abundance: few
d_gene: .
v_gene: TRBV7-8
j_gene: TRBJ2-1
CDR3aa: CASNLGVINEQFF
CDR3nt: TGTGCCAGCAACTTAGGGGTGATCAATGAGCAGTTCTTC

abundance: .
d_gene: .
v_gene: TRBV3-1
j_gene: TRBJ2-3
CDR3aa: CASSQENRVSRDTQYF
CDR3nt: TGTGCCAGCAGCCAAGAAAATAGGGTTAGCCGAGATACGCAGTATTTT

abundance: .
d_gene: TRBD1
v_gene: TRBV7-9
j_gene: TRBJ2-1
CDR3aa: CASSSYLTGVQETQFF
CDR3nt: TGTGCCAGCAGCTCCTACCTGACAGGGGTCCAAGAGACCCAGTTCTTC

abundance: few
d_gene: .
v_gene: TRBV12-3/TRBV12-4
j_gene: TRBJ2-7
CDR3aa: CASSLGVTAEQYF
CDR3nt: TGTGCCAGCAGTTTAGGGGTTACAGCCGAGCAGTACTTC

abundance: once
d_gene: .
v_gene: TRBV6-1
j_gene: TRBJ1-5
CDR3aa: CASSESFRNQPQHF
CDR3nt: TGTGCCAGCAGTGAATCATTTCGCAATCAGCCCCAGCATTTT

abundance: .
d_gene: .
v_gene: TRBV20-1
j_gene: TRBJ2-3
CDR3aa: CSASGGPDTQYF
CDR3nt: TGCAGTGCTAGCGGGGGGCCGGATACGCAGTATTTT

abundance: few
d_gene: .
v_gene: TRBV4-1
j_gene: TRBJ2-5
CDR3aa: CASSLQGPIQETQYF
CDR3nt: TGCGCCAGCAGCCTACAGGGTCCTATCCAAGAGACCCAGTACTTC

abundance: few
d_gene: TRBD2
v_gene: TRBV9
j_gene: TRBJ2-3
CDR3aa: CASSSPGLAGGPGDTQYF
CDR3nt: TGTGCCAGCAGCTCCCCGGGACTAGCGGGGGGGCCGGGAGATACGCAGTATTTT

abundance: .
d_gene: TRBD2
v_gene: TRBV7-6
j_gene: TRBJ2-7
CDR3aa: CASSPRTSGGIYEQYF
CDR3nt: TGTGCCAGCAGTCCTAGGACTAGCGGGGGGATTTACGAGCAGTACTTC

abundance: .
d_gene: TRBD1
v_gene: TRBV12-3/TRBV12-4
j_gene: TRBJ1-2
CDR3aa: CASSPHGQGRYGYTF
CDR3nt: TGTGCCAGCAGTCCTCACGGACAGGGCAGATATGGCTACACCTTC

abundance: .
d_gene: .
v_gene: TRBV15
j_gene: TRBJ2-7
CDR3aa: CATSTGGYNEQYF
CDR3nt: TGTGCCACCAGCACCGGCGGTTACAATGAGCAGTACTTC

abundance: few
d_gene: .
v_gene: TRBV20-1
j_gene: TRBJ1-2
CDR3aa: CSARDYLSGGANYGYTF
CDR3nt: TGCAGTGCTAGAGATTATCTCAGTGGGGGCGCTAACTATGGCTACACCTTC

abundance: .
d_gene: .
v_gene: TRBV12-3/TRBV12-4
j_gene: TRBJ2-3
CDR3aa: CASSRDGLSTDTQYF
CDR3nt: TGTGCCAGCAGTCGGGACGGGTTAAGCACAGATACGCAGTATTTT

abundance: few
d_gene: TRBD1
v_gene: TRBV7-2
j_gene: TRBJ1-2
CDR3aa: CASSSWTGEANFGYTF
CDR3nt: TGTGCCAGCAGCTCCTGGACAGGGGAAGCTAATTTTGGCTACACCTTC

abundance: few
d_gene: .
v_gene: TRBV7-3
j_gene: TRBJ1-5
CDR3aa: CASSLRGVNQPQHF
CDR3nt: TGTGCCAGCAGCTTACGTGGGGTCAATCAGCCCCAGCATTTT

abundance: .
d_gene: TRBD1
v_gene: TRBV20-1
j_gene: TRBJ2-1
CDR3aa: CSARGWTGSGNEQFF
CDR3nt: TGCAGTGCTAGAGGCTGGACAGGGAGTGGGAATGAGCAGTTCTTC

abundance: once
d_gene: .
v_gene: TRBV5-1
j_gene: TRBJ1-1
CDR3aa: CASSRYDTEAFF
CDR3nt: TGCGCCAGCAGCCGTTACGACACTGAAGCTTTCTTT

abundance: .
d_gene: .
v_gene: TRBV12-3/TRBV12-4
j_gene: TRBJ2-1
CDR3aa: CASSLVGALREQFF
CDR3nt: TGTGCCAGCAGTTTAGTGGGGGCGTTGAGGGAGCAGTTCTTC

abundance: .
d_gene: TRBD1
v_gene: TRBV12-3/TRBV12-4
j_gene: TRBJ2-6
CDR3aa: CASRAGQGRSGANVLTF
CDR3nt: TGTGCCAGCAGGGCAGGACAGGGTCGCTCTGGGGCCAACGTCCTGACTTTC

abundance: few
d_gene: TRBD2
v_gene: TRBV6-1
j_gene: TRBJ2-3
CDR3aa: CASSNTDSGRGDTQYF
CDR3nt: TGTGCCAGCAGTAACACCGACAGTGGGAGGGGAGATACGCAGTATTTT